This TCR beta chain was sequenced for a study of blood T cell repertoires in COVID-19 (dated by TCRdb to about 2020). About the full investigation: Samples from collaborators originated in the United States, Italy and Spain and spanned both the acute and convalescent phases of COVID-19. The samples were drawn from two sources: the first 160 participants of the ongoing ImmuneRACE study, and 1,000 to 1,500 subjects contributed by 6 global collaborators. The repertoires were made available in a free public database intended to serve as a resource for research on the immune response to SARS-CoV-2. Deeply sampled blood TCRbeta repertoires from subjects exposed to, actively infected with, or recovered from COVID-19 were included in the dataset. Nearly every sample came with metadata listing a de-identified subject ID, COVID-19 status, age in years and sex. The prospective study material was composed of cDNA or gDNA derived from T cells, B-cell-depleted T cells, or PBMCs. HLA class I and class II types, where available, came from metadata supplied by the sample provider rather than from assay-based typing.

Trimming costs V 2 bases and J 6 bases, and their ends lie 14 bases apart. Including the terminal cysteine and phenylalanine, the CDR3 comprises 14 residues. Only the CDR3 DNA stays, 42 bases, in frame from base 1. The germline V gene encodes CDR1 MGHDK and CDR2 SYGVNS. The research as a whole found: How much clinical and demographic metadata was included differed by source and by participant, and the metadata was provided uncurated.

As concerns this clone: Its binding antigen is unknown. Base qualities are not at hand, and no much larger clone is one base apart.

TCRbeta CDR3 regions were amplified from genomic DNA by means of the immunoSEQ Assay, a bias-controlled multiplex PCR. The study's processing was this. Nucleated cell counts per sample were estimated from amplification of reference gene primers within the assay. Sequence reads were collapsed and filtered to measure the absolute abundance of every unique TCRbeta CDR3 rearrangement. For each sample, productive Simpson clonality was calculated by taking the square root of Simpson's diversity index across productive rearrangements. The immuneACCESS repertoire file appears here via TCRdb, limited to in-frame rearrangements. These files lack a portion of the clones; in checked studies, under half of the deficit traces to unresolved V genes, and the cause of the others is not known. Clone size and the V and J calls come from that table; the DNA yielded D and trimming. Recorded for this sample are 60,000 or so clones; 89% of them occurred a single time. The top ten hold 1.6% of the sample.

Collaborating institutions collected whole blood in K2EDTA tubes following their own protocols. Collaborator samples were shipped for TCRbeta analysis as frozen whole blood, isolated PBMCs, or DNA extracted from either sample type. The chain is assembled from TRBV25-1 and TRBJ2-7; matching of 6 bases hints at TRBD2 as the D gene. Sequenced sample: peripheral blood. The TCR originated in a man in his sixties with acute or convalescent COVID-19. CDR3 protein: CASSERKVGGEQYF. The bases are TGTGCCAGCAGTGAAAGGAAAGTGGGGGGCGAGCAGTACTTC.